Below are 14 T cell receptor beta chains sequenced from a single sample in a study of CD8 T cells in ankylosing spondylitis. TCRdb re-analysed the 5' RACE reads in MiXCR, keeping a single row per CDR3 protein. The sample records some 240,000 distinct CDR3 sequences, 15% to 20% being singletons. What was sequenced was blood, either unsorted or a sorted T cell fraction (not recorded which). All receptors derive from a male donor with ankylosing spondylitis or in good health (not recorded which).

The rearrangement links TRBV5-1 to TRBJ2-1; D might be TRBD1 or TRBD2, each matching 5 bases. Germline-derived CDR1 and CDR2 are SGHRS and YFSETQ. The CDR3 spans 12 residues. V was clipped by 7 bases and J by 10 bases, with 15 bases between them. CDR3 in amino acids: CASAGSRDEQFF. CDR3 nucleotides: TGCGCCAGCGCAGGGAGTCGAGACGAGCAGTTCTTC.

The chain couples TRBV6-5 to TRBJ2-1; a possible D gene is TRBD2 (5 bases). The CDR3 is made up of 10 amino acids. Trimming cost V 9 bases and J 16 bases, with 16 bases left between them. In germline, CDR1 is MNHEY, CDR2 SVGAGI. This chain's CDR3 is CARLDRRGFF. CDR3 DNA: TGTGCCAGGCTGGACCGACGGGGATTCTTC.

This clonotype showed up just a few times. The rearrangement links TRBV9 to TRBJ2-2; 11 bases are shared with TRBD1. Per the germline V gene, CDR1 is SGDLS and CDR2 is YYNGEE. V dropped 1 base and J dropped 1; count of bases not matched to a gene: 6. The CDR3 sequence is 18 residues long. The CDR3 nucleotides read TGTGCCAGCAGCGTACCGGGACAGGGGGTCGGGAACACCGGGGAGCTGTTTTTT. Translated, it gives CASSVPGQGVGNTGELFF. The variable domain in full, with the rest retrieved from reference TRBV9 and TRBJ2-2, is DSGVTQTPKHLITATGQRVTLRCSPRSGDLSVYWYQQSLDQGLQFLIQYYNGEERAKGNILERFSAQQFPDLHSELNLSSLELGDSALYFCASSVPGQGVGNTGELFFGEGSRLTVL.

Points on this clonotype: A much larger clone differs by one base, so this may be a read error. The V and J genes are TRBV3-1 and TRBJ2-1, with 9 bases matching TRBD2. The CDR3 length is 17 residues. From germline, CDR1 is LGHDT and CDR2 YNNKEL (reference sequence). V lost 5 bases to trimming and J lost 2 bases; unmatched junction nucleotides: 10. The CDR3 reads CASSKGVLAGPYNEQFF. CDR3 nucleotide sequence: TGTGCCAGCAGCAAAGGGGTACTAGCGGGCCCCTACAATGAGCAGTTCTTC.

There are a few counts of this clonotype. The chain has TRBV6-2 or TRBV6-3 and TRBJ2-1; 10 nucleotides match TRBD2. Germline-derived CDR1 and CDR2 are MNHEY and SVGEGT. The CDR3 consists of 13 residues. Trimming cost V 5 bases and J 9 bases; bases outside gene matches: 4. CDR3 DNA: TGTGCCAGCAGTCAGGGACTAGCGAGTGAGCAGTTCTTC. It codes for CASSQGLASEQFF.

V is TRBV11-2 and J is TRBJ1-2; D is possibly TRBD1 (6 bases). Germline values: CDR1 SGHAT, CDR2 FQNNGV. The CDR3 is 17 amino acids. V was clipped by 1 base and J by 3 bases, with 18 bases between them. For the CDR3, the DNA is TGTGCCAGCAGCTTAGTCGGGGGCGCCCCGACGGACTATGGCTACACCTTC. Protein: CASSLVGGAPTDYGYTF.

This chain links TRBV6-5 with TRBJ2-5; tentative D call: TRBD2 (6 bases). The CDR3 has 14 amino acids. V gave up 0 bases and J gave up 5 bases, with 10 bases separating them. The germline V gene encodes CDR1 MNHEY and CDR2 SVGAGI. Written as DNA, the CDR3 is TGTGCCAGCAGTTACTCGACGGCGGGGGAGACCCAGTACTTC. It translates to CASSYSTAGETQYF.

This sequence joins TRBV9 and TRBJ2-1, with D tentatively TRBD1 (6 bases). Germline V gene lookup returns CDR1 SGDLS and CDR2 YYNGEE. V dropped 3 bases and J dropped 4 bases, with 14 bases sitting between them. The CDR3 runs to 15 residues. The DNA for the CDR3 is TGTGCCAGCAGCGGTACAGGGTGGTCTTACAATGAGCAGTTCTTC. The encoded protein is CASSGTGWSYNEQFF.

In this sample, this clonotype turned up a few times. This rearrangement joins TRBV5-1 to TRBJ2-1; tentative D call: TRBD2 (5 bases). CDR1 SGHRS and CDR2 YFSETQ come from the germline V gene. V was cut by 5 bases and J by 6 bases, with 12 bases left in between. The CDR3 consists of 13 residues. This CDR3 is CASSHGAGNEQFF. DNA of the CDR3: TGCGCCAGCAGTCATGGCGCGGGCAATGAGCAGTTCTTC.

V is TRBV12-3 or TRBV12-4 and J is TRBJ2-7; D perhaps matches TRBD2 (6 bases). V lost 1 base and J 3 bases, leaving 16 bases between the germline ends. The CDR3 is 16 residues long. CDR3 protein: CASSLDRLGGDYEQYF. CDR3 nucleotides: TGTGCCAGCAGTTTAGATAGACTAGGAGGGGACTACGAGCAGTACTTC.

In this sample, this clonotype turned up many times. The genes are TRBV21-1 and TRBJ2-4; the DNA was not compared with TRBD1, the D call given in the table. TRBV21-1 is marked as a pseudogene. The CDR3 extends over 22 amino acids. The CDR3 sequence: CASSKGADWRQLPCFAKNIQYF. CDR3 in DNA: TGTGCCAGCAGCAAAGGGGCCGATTGGCGACAGTTACCGTGCTTTGCCAAAAACATTCAGTACTTC.

This rearrangement joins TRBV4-3 to TRBJ1-5; D gene uncertain. The CDR3 loop spans 13 amino acids. Germline V lookup: CDR1 LGHNA, CDR2 YSLEER. V dropped 0 bases and J dropped 4 bases, with 4 bases sitting between them. DNA of the CDR3: TGCGCCAGCAGCCAAGAGCTGAATCAGCCCCAGCATTTT. As protein: CASSQELNQPQHF.

This clonotype has ten or more counts. The V call is TRBV29-1, the J call TRBJ2-7; maybe TRBD2 (5 bases). Per germline, CDR1 SQVTM and CDR2 ANQGSEA. V gave up 2 bases and J gave up 3 bases, with 14 bases separating them. This CDR3 comprises 14 residues. CDR3 loop: CSVEKRGGYYEQYF. The CDR3 DNA follows: TGCAGCGTTGAAAAAAGAGGAGGCTACTACGAGCAGTACTTC.

The chain uses TRBV5-1 and TRBJ1-2; possible D gene TRBD1, 5 bases. The CDR3 loop spans 16 amino acids. Germline V gene sequence: CDR1 SGHRS, CDR2 YFSETQ. V was clipped by 0 bases and J by 0 bases, with 12 bases between them. Here the CDR3 reads CASSLVVEGTNYGYTF. CDR3 sequence (DNA): TGCGCCAGCAGCTTGGTGGTTGAGGGGACTAACTATGGCTACACCTTC.